The 16 T cell receptor beta chains below were found in one sample sequenced in a study of blood T cell repertoires in COVID-19. Using immunoSEQ multiplex PCR, the repertoire was profiled, and TCRdb retains in-frame clones only, with some absent. This table holds roughly 100,000 clones, 70% to 90% found once. The sample was peripheral blood. These receptors originate from a woman aged 55-75 years with acute or convalescent COVID-19.

The genes are TRBV6-5 and TRBJ1-6; the D is unclear. This CDR3 has 15 residues. Trimming took 9 bases from V and 5 from J, leaving 17 bases between them. Germline CDR1 is MNHEY and CDR2 is SVGAGI. The CDR3 is CASKEEELNNSPLHF. CDR3 DNA sequence: TGTGCCAGTAAGGAGGAGGAGTTAAATAATTCACCCCTCCACTTT.

The chain employs TRBV28 and TRBJ2-3; 8 bases line up with TRBD2. The length of the CDR3 is 15 residues. The germline gives CDR1 MDHEN, CDR2 SYDVKM. The J segment lost 0 bases and the V segment lost 5 bases, leaving 4 bases of the junction unmatched. The CDR3 region has the DNA TGTGCCAGCAGTACTAGCGGCTATAGCACAGATACGCAGTATTTT. Amino acid sequence: CASSTSGYSTDTQYF.

The CDR3 loop reads CASSISGGTEAFF. The CDR3, as DNA: TGTGCCAGCAGTATTTCAGGGGGCACTGAAGCTTTCTTT. V usage is TRBV6-2 or TRBV6-3 and J usage is TRBJ1-1; 7 bases map to TRBD1. The germline CDR1 and CDR2 sequences are MNHEY and SVGEGT. The CDR3 consists of 13 residues. The V segment lost 5 bases and the J segment 4 bases; nucleotides outside the gene matches: 4.

The V gene is TRBV7-9, the J gene TRBJ1-6, with D perhaps TRBD1 (6 bases). The CDR3 loop spans 13 amino acids. V lost 4 bases to trimming and J lost 10 bases, with 11 bases between them. Germline values: CDR1 SEHNR, CDR2 FQNEAQ (reference sequence). Here the CDR3 reads CASSSTGWSPLHF. The DNA for the CDR3 is TGTGCCAGCAGCTCAACAGGGTGGTCACCCCTCCACTTT.

Here the CDR3 reads CASSPQSNYGYTF. The CDR3 coding sequence is TGTGCCAGTAGTCCGCAGTCTAACTATGGCTACACCTTC. V and J are TRBV19 and TRBJ1-2, with D uncertain. The CDR3 contains 13 residues. Germline V lookup: CDR1 LNHDA, CDR2 SQIVND (reference sequence). With 5 bases removed from V and 0 bases from J, the gap between germline ends came to 7 bases.

The genes are TRBV28 and TRBJ2-1; maybe TRBD2 (5 bases). The CDR3 has 15 residues. Trimming removed 3 bases from V and 0 bases from J, with 9 bases in between. CDR1 and CDR2 from the germline V gene are MDHEN and SYDVKM. The CDR3 reads CASSFPAGSYNEQFF. CDR3 bases: TGTGCCAGCAGTTTCCCTGCGGGCTCCTACAATGAGCAGTTCTTC.

The J gene is TRBJ1-2, the V gene TRBV18, with TRBD1 as a possible D gene (6 bases). Germline V gene lookup returns CDR1 KGHSH and CDR2 LQKENI. The CDR3 sequence is 14 residues long. V lost 6 bases and J 8 bases, leaving 19 bases between the germline ends. In DNA, the CDR3 is TGTGCCAGCTCCTCCCTCCAGGGGCGAGGGGGCTACACCTTC. Translated, it gives CASSSLQGRGGYTF.

This chain uses TRBV9 with TRBJ1-1, with D uncertain. The length of the CDR3 is 14 residues. Trimming cost V 0 bases and J 5 bases, with 11 bases left between them. Germline loops: CDR1 SGDLS, CDR2 YYNGEE. CDR3 region: CASSVAWSLTEAFF. The CDR3 DNA sequence: TGTGCCAGCAGCGTAGCATGGAGCTTAACTGAAGCTTTCTTT.

J is TRBJ2-5 and V is TRBV28, with 7 positions matching TRBD2. Unmatched junction bases numbered 14, after V lost 3 bases and J lost 4 bases. The CDR3 runs 17 residues. Germline CDR1 MDHEN, CDR2 SYDVKM. The chain's CDR3 is CASSFAQGYGRLETQYF. CDR3 DNA: TGTGCCAGCAGTTTCGCTCAGGGATACGGGAGGTTAGAGACCCAGTACTTC.

The chain links TRBV18 to TRBJ2-1; TRBD2 matches at 8 bases. Germline V gives CDR1 KGHSH, CDR2 LQKENI. Trimming took 3 bases from V and 10 from J; bases not matched to a gene: 5. The CDR3 sequence is 13 residues long. In DNA form, the CDR3 reads TGTGCCAGCTCACCCCAGGGACTAGAGGAGCAGTTCTTC. Protein sequence: CASSPQGLEEQFF.

The CDR3 DNA is TGTGCCAGCAGGGGACAGGGAGGGAGTGAAAAACTGTTTTTT. Translated, it gives CASRGQGGSEKLFF. This rearrangement joins TRBV11-2 to TRBJ1-4; 9 nucleotides align to TRBD1. The CDR3 contains 14 residues. V trimming: 6 bases; J trimming: 7 bases; junction bases outside the gene matches: 6. CDR1 is SGHAT, CDR2 FQNNGV, per germline.

The rearrangement links TRBV30 to TRBJ2-7; D is possibly TRBD2 (6 bases). This CDR3 comprises 14 residues. Germline V gene lookup returns CDR1 GTSNPN and CDR2 SVGIG (reference sequence). Trimming shortened V by 4 bases and J by 2 bases, and 15 bases separated the two germline ends. The CDR3 reads CAWKPGGNPYEQYF. DNA of the CDR3: TGTGCCTGGAAACCTGGAGGGAACCCCTACGAGCAGTACTTC.

Only one count was recorded for this clone. This chain connects TRBV20-1 to TRBJ2-5; 9 positions agree with TRBD1. The V gene end was trimmed by 3 bases and the J gene end by 5 bases; junction bases not matched to a gene: 4. The germline V gene encodes CDR1 DFQATT and CDR2 SNEGSKA (reference sequence). The CDR3 spans 13 residues. This CDR3 is CSASSTGGETQYF. In DNA form, the CDR3 reads TGCAGTGCTAGTTCGACAGGGGGGGAGACCCAGTACTTC.

This clone was observed a single time. The chain joins TRBV9 to TRBJ2-5, with 11 bases that match TRBD2. The CDR3 totals 16 residues. Trimming at V came to 4 bases and at J to 2 bases, leaving 7 bases not matched to a gene. Germline CDR1 is SGDLS and CDR2 is YYNGEE. The CDR3 coding sequence is TGTGCCAGCAGCCTTAGTGGGACTAGCGGACAAGAGACCCAGTACTTC. This codes for CASSLSGTSGQETQYF.

V gene TRBV7-9 combines with J gene TRBJ1-2; D is possibly TRBD1 (5 bases). CDR1 is SEHNR and CDR2 is FQNEAQ in the germline V gene (reference sequence). The V end was cut by 1 base, the J end by 2 bases, with 5 bases between. The CDR3 is made up of 13 amino acids. In DNA, the CDR3 is TGTGCCAGCAGCTTAGAGGGGAACTATGGCTACACCTTC. It yields the protein CASSLEGNYGYTF.

This sequence joins TRBV19 and TRBJ1-2, with D perhaps matching TRBD1 (6 bases). Germline-derived CDR1 and CDR2 are LNHDA and SQIVND (reference sequence). With 3 bases removed from V and 4 bases from J, the gap between germline ends came to 12 bases. CDR3 length: 14 amino acids. The CDR3 reads CASSIRDTIYGYTF. The CDR3 bases are TGTGCCAGTAGTATCCGGGACACTATCTATGGCTACACCTTC.